The rows below give T cell receptor beta chains drawn from one sample of a study of technical replicates of blood from several donors. The assay was immunoSEQ multiplex PCR, and TCRdb's table has in-frame clones only and misses some. Of just over 95,000 clones listed, approximately 96% are singletons. Input material: T cells isolated from PBMCs. These TCRs come from a human donor in good health. Each CDR3 is given with its conserved first and last residue. D genes are given only for firm matches. Clone size is stated in some rows and not others, as once, few, many or a class when expanded.

>-|TRBJ2-5|TRBV2|TRBD2
CASSDEAGGQETQYF
TGTGCCAGCAGTGATGAGGCGGGAGGGCAAGAGACCCAGTACTTC
>-|TRBJ2-7|TRBV2|-
CASSEGQLAYEQYF
TGTGCCAGCAGTGAAGGACAGCTAGCCTACGAGCAGTACTTC
>-|TRBJ1-6|TRBV27|-
CASMAGEMYNSPLHF
TGTGCCAGCATGGCAGGGGAAATGTATAATTCACCCCTCCACTTT
>-|TRBJ2-7|TRBV19|-
CASSIVPGSYEQYF
TGTGCCAGTAGTATAGTCCCGGGGTCCTACGAGCAGTACTTC
>-|TRBJ2-7|TRBV27|-
CASSPFRVIVEQYF
TGTGCCAGCAGTCCATTCAGGGTTATCGTCGAGCAGTACTTC
>-|TRBJ2-7|TRBV2|-
CASRDMSTYEQYF
TGTGCCAGCAGGGACATGTCTACCTACGAGCAGTACTTC
>once|TRBJ1-3|TRBV18|-
CASSPLPEAGNTIYF
TGTGCCAGCTCACCCTTGCCCGAGGCGGGAAACACCATATATTTT
>-|TRBJ1-4|TRBV6-5|-
CASSYTDSGNEKLFF
TGTGCCAGCAGTTACACGGACAGCGGAAATGAAAAACTGTTTTTT
>-|TRBJ2-3|TRBV5-4|TRBD1
CASSFGTGTDTQYF
TGTGCCAGCAGCTTCGGGACAGGGACAGATACGCAGTATTTT
>-|TRBJ1-1|TRBV5-4|TRBD1
CASSVSGTGFRAFF
TGTGCCAGCAGCGTATCCGGGACAGGGTTTAGAGCTTTCTTT
>-|TRBJ2-3|TRBV5-1|-
CASTLGAHRVVTDTQYF
TGCGCCAGCACTCTGGGGGCCCACAGGGTCGTCACAGATACGCAGTATTTT
>-|TRBJ2-3|TRBV28|TRBD2
CASKGGLVWTDTQYF
TGTGCCAGCAAGGGAGGACTAGTGTGGACAGATACGCAGTATTTT
>-|TRBJ2-1|TRBV18|TRBD1
CASSPDRGGDNEQFF
TGTGCCAGCTCACCAGACAGGGGAGGTGACAATGAGCAGTTCTTC
>-|TRBJ1-1|TRBV7-2|-
CASSPRRVMGNTEAFF
TGTGCCAGCAGCCCCCGACGGGTTATGGGGAACACTGAAGCTTTCTTT
>-|TRBJ1-6|TRBV7-2|-
CASKGSSSYNSPLHF
TGTGCCAGCAAGGGGTCCAGCTCCTATAATTCACCCCTCCACTTT
>-|TRBJ2-5|TRBV19|-
CASSSSGTVYQETQYF
TGTGCCAGTAGTTCCTCGGGAACCGTGTACCAAGAGACCCAGTACTTC
>-|TRBJ2-1|TRBV25-1|-
CASSEVGGLSYNEQFF
TGTGCCAGCAGTGAAGTGGGGGGTCTATCCTACAATGAGCAGTTCTTC
>-|TRBJ2-1|TRBV25-1|TRBD1
CASTGQGGIWEQFF
TGTGCCAGTACGGGACAGGGCGGGATTTGGGAGCAGTTCTTC
>-|TRBJ2-1|TRBV27|TRBD2
CASSSQREGPYNEQFF
TGTGCCAGCAGTTCTCAGCGGGAGGGCCCCTACAATGAGCAGTTCTTC
>once|TRBJ2-3|TRBV2|TRBD1
CASSLGTVSTDTQYF
TGTGCCAGCAGCCTGGGGACAGTGAGCACAGATACGCAGTATTTT
>-|TRBJ2-1|TRBV28|TRBD1
CASRGTGDYNEQFF
TGTGCCAGCAGGGGGACAGGAGACTACAATGAGCAGTTCTTC
>-|TRBJ1-6|TRBV30|TRBD1
CASPRGQGSSPLHF
TGTGCCTCCCCCCGGGGACAGGGATCTTCACCCCTCCACTTT
>few|TRBJ1-1|TRBV9|-
CASSKGEVEAFF
TGTGCCAGCAGCAAAGGAGAGGTCGAAGCTTTCTTT
>once|TRBJ2-5|TRBV6-5|TRBD2
CASSSLAGEQETQYF
TGTGCCAGCAGTTCACTAGCGGGGGAGCAAGAGACCCAGTACTTC
>-|TRBJ2-1|TRBV5-1|TRBD2
CASSLAGLDYNEQFF
TGCGCCAGCAGCTTGGCGGGACTAGACTACAATGAGCAGTTCTTC
>-|TRBJ2-7|TRBV27|-
CASSLGQDEQYF
TGTGCCAGCAGTTTAGGGCAGGACGAGCAGTACTTC
>-|TRBJ2-3|TRBV9|-
CASSLSTDTQYF
TGTGCCAGCAGCCTCTCCACAGATACGCAGTATTTT
>-|TRBJ2-5|TRBV7-6|-
CASSLRGQETQYF
TGTGCCAGCAGCTTAAGGGGGCAAGAGACCCAGTACTTC
>-|TRBJ1-1|TRBV2|-
CASSSRGTEAFF
TGTGCCAGCAGCTCCAGGGGCACTGAAGCTTTCTTT
>few|TRBJ2-2|TRBV11-2|-
CASSYRTGELFF
TGTGCCAGCAGCTACAGAACCGGGGAGCTGTTTTTT
>-|TRBJ1-5|TRBV4-1|-
CASSQGPGNQPQHF
TGCGCCAGCAGCCAAGGCCCGGGCAATCAGCCCCAGCATTTT
>-|TRBJ2-1|TRBV25-1|TRBD1
CASDTRQGEQFF
TGTGCCTCCGACACCCGACAGGGCGAGCAGTTCTTC
>-|TRBJ2-1|TRBV2|TRBD2
CASSEALREGREQFF
TGTGCCAGCAGTGAAGCGCTGCGGGAGGGCCGCGAGCAGTTCTTC
>-|TRBJ2-6|TRBV6-4|-
CASSDSPSGPSGANVLTF
TGTGCCAGCAGTGACAGTCCTTCAGGGCCCTCTGGGGCCAACGTCCTGACTTTC
>-|TRBJ2-1|TRBV19|-
CASRSRGFYNEQFF
TGTGCCAGTCGTAGTCGCGGATTCTACAATGAGCAGTTCTTC
>few|TRBJ2-1|TRBV28|-
CASSLSAGAGKFF
TGTGCCAGCAGTTTAAGTGCGGGGGCGGGGAAGTTCTTC
>-|TRBJ1-2|TRBV7-8|TRBD1
CASSLGQGTYGYTF
TGTGCCAGCAGCTTGGGACAGGGCACCTATGGCTACACCTTC
>once|TRBJ2-1|TRBV20-1|-
CSASDNEQFF
TGCAGTGCCTCCGACAATGAGCAGTTCTTC
>-|TRBJ1-3|TRBV6-6|TRBD1
CASTSRQGSGNTIYF
TGTGCCAGCACCTCTCGACAGGGGTCTGGAAACACCATATATTTT
>once|TRBJ2-5|TRBV19|TRBD2
CASSNGAGGQETQYF
TGTGCCAGTAGTAACGGAGCGGGAGGACAAGAGACCCAGTACTTC
>-|TRBJ2-7|TRBV29-1|-
CSASSQGRGIFYEQYF
TGCAGCGCCTCGTCTCAGGGCAGGGGAATCTTCTACGAGCAGTACTTC
>once|TRBJ2-7|TRBV28|-
CASSFNREQYF
TGTGCCAGCAGTTTTAATCGCGAGCAGTACTTC
>-|TRBJ2-7|TRBV6-1|TRBD2
CASSVPGLAYEQYF
TGTGCCAGCAGTGTCCCGGGACTAGCCTACGAGCAGTACTTC
>once|TRBJ1-1|TRBV2|TRBD1
CASSRDSSPTEAFF
TGTGCCAGCAGTCGGGACAGCTCCCCCACTGAAGCTTTCTTT
>-|TRBJ2-7|TRBV7-7|-
CASSLGAGYEQYF
TGTGCTAGCAGCTTAGGGGCCGGCTACGAGCAGTACTTC
>-|TRBJ2-3|TRBV29-1|TRBD2
CSVGTSGVSLADTQYF
TGCAGCGTCGGAACTAGCGGGGTTTCTCTTGCAGATACGCAGTATTTT
>-|TRBJ1-1|TRBV2|-
CASSDGINTEAFF
TGTGCCAGCAGTGACGGGATCAACACTGAAGCTTTCTTT
>-|TRBJ1-3|TRBV10-2|-
CASRRPKDSHSGNTIYF
TGCGCCAGCAGAAGACCAAAGGACAGTCACTCTGGAAACACCATATATTTT
>-|TRBJ2-1|TRBV5-1|TRBD2
CASSLERGRAGEQFF
TGCGCCAGCAGCTTGGAGCGCGGGAGGGCCGGTGAGCAGTTCTTC
>once|TRBJ1-3|TRBV9|-
CASSDTGNTIYF
TGTGCCAGCAGTGATACAGGAAACACCATATATTTT